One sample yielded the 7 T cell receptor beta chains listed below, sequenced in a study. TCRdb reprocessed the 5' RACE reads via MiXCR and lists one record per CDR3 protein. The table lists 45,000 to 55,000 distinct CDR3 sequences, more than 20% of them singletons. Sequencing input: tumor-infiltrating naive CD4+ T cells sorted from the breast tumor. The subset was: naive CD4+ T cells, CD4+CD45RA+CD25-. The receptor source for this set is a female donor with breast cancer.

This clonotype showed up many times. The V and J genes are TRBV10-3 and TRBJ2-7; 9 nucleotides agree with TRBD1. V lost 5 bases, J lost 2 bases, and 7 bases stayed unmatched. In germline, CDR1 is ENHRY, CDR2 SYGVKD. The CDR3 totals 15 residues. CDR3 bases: TGTGCCATCAGTCCGGGACAGGGAGCTACCTACGAGCAGTACTTC. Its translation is CAISPGQGATYEQYF.

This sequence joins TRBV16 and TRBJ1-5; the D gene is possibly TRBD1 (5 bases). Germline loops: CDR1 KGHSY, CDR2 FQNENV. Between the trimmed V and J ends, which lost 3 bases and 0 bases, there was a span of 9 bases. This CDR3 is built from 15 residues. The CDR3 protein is CASSQGRNSNQPQHF. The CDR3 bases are TGTGCCAGCAGCCAGGGACGAAATAGCAATCAGCCCCAGCATTTT.

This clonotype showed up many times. This chain's CDR3 is CASSLHRTHRQRNYGYTF. The DNA of the CDR3 is TGCGCCAGCAGCTTGCATAGGACACATCGACAGCGTAACTATGGCTACACCTTC. V gene TRBV5-1 combines with J gene TRBJ1-2, with a possible D match to TRBD1 (5 bases). Per the germline V gene, CDR1 is SGHRS and CDR2 is YFSETQ. This CDR3 has 18 residues. V was pared by 1 base and J by 1 base, with 20 bases between.

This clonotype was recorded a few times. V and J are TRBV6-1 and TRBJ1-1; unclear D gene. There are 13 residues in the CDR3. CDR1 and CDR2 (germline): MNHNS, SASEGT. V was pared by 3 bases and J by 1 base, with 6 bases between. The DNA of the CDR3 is TGTGCCAGCAGTGACTTAAGGAACACTGAAGCTTTCTTT. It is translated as CASSDLRNTEAFF.

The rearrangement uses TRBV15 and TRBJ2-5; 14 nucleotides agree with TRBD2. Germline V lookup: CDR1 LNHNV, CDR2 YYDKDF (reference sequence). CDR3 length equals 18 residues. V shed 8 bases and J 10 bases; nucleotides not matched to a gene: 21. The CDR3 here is CATGPRTPGTSGRNDQYF. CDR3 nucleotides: TGTGCCACCGGCCCGAGGACTCCCGGGACTAGCGGGAGAAATGACCAGTACTTC.

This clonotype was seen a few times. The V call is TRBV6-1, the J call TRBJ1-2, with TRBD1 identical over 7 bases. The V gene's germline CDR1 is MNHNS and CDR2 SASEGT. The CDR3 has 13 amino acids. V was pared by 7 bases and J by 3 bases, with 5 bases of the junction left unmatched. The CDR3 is CASNRQGDYGYTF. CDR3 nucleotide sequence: TGTGCCAGCAACCGACAGGGAGACTATGGCTACACCTTC.

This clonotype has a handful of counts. The CDR3 nucleotides are TGTGCCAGCAGCCCCACACGACTAGCGGGAGCGAATGAGCAGTTCTTC. Translation: CASSPTRLAGANEQFF. The chain has TRBV7-2 and TRBJ2-1, with 12 nucleotides matching TRBD2. Germline V CDR1 and CDR2: SGHTA, FQGNSA. J was trimmed by 7 bases and V by 5 bases; bases with no gene match: 9. This CDR3 spans 16 amino acids.